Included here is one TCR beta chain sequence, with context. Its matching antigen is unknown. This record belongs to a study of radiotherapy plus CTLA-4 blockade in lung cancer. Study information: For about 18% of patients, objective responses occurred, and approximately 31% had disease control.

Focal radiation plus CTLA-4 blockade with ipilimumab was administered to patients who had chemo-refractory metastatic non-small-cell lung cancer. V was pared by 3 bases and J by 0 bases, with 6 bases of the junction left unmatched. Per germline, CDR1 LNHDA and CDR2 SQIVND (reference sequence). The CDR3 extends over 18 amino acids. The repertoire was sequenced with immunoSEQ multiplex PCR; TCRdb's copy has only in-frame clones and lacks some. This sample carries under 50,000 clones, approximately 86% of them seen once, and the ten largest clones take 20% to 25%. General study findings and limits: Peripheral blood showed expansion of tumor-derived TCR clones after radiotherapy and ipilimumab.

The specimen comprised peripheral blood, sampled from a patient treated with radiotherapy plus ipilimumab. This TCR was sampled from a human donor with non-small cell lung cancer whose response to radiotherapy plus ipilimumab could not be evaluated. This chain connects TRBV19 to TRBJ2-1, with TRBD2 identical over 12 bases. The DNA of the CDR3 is TGTGCCAGTAGTATCGGGCTAGCGGGAGGGAGCTCCTACAATGAGCAGTTCTTC. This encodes CASSIGLAGGSSYNEQFF.